This TCR beta chain was retrieved from a study of blood T cells in healthy people across ages. Whole-study context: Using template switching, researchers captured about one barcoded beta molecule for each two T cells.

A second roughly 7 to 11 cycle PCR used barcoded and J-beta primers. A single record per CDR3 protein comes from TCRdb applying MiXCR to the 5' RACE reads. The sample has roughly 800,000 distinct CDR3 sequences, about 26% seen once. The CDR3 contains 13 residues. V shed 0 bases and J shed 6 bases, with 6 bases lying between them. Germline V gives CDR1 SEHNR, CDR2 FQNEAQ (reference sequence). This sample also belongs to another study, concerning T cells of mothers and their children. That paper states: Over five children and their three healthy Caucasian mothers were the donors. The second PCR used the M1S primer, and this primer added sample barcodes and 2-4 random nucleotides. Overlap measured in related mother-child pairs was slightly, non-significantly higher than in unrelated pairs.

This sequence was found in a boy aged 5-17 years in good health. The V gene is TRBV7-9, the J gene TRBJ2-1; D gene ambiguous. Sequencing input: blood. The CDR3 DNA follows: TGTGCCAGCAGCTTAGCCCCTCGCAATGAGCAGTTCTTC. Translating gives CASSLAPRNEQFF.